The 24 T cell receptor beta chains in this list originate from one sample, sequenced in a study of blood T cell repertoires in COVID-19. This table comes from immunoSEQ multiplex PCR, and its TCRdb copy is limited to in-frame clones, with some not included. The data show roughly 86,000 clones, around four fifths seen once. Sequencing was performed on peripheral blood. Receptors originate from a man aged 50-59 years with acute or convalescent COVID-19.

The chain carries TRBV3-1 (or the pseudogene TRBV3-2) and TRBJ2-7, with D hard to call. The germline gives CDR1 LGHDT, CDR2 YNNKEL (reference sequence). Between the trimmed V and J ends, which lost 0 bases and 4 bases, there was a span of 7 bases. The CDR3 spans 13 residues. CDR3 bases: TGTGCCAGCAGCCAAGATCCGGGTTACGAGCAGTACTTC. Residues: CASSQDPGYEQYF.

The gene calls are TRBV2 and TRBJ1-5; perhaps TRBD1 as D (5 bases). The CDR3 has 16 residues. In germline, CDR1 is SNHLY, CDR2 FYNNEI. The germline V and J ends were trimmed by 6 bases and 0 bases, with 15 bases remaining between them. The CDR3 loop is CASRGGDYYSNQPQHF. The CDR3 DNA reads TGTGCCAGCAGGGGAGGGGATTATTATAGCAATCAGCCCCAGCATTTT.

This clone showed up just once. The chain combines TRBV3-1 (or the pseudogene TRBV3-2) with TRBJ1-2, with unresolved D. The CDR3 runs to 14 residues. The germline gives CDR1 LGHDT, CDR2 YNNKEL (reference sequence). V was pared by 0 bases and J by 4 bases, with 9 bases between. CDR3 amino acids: CASSQERGSYGYTF. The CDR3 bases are TGTGCCAGCAGCCAAGAGAGAGGCAGCTATGGCTACACCTTC.

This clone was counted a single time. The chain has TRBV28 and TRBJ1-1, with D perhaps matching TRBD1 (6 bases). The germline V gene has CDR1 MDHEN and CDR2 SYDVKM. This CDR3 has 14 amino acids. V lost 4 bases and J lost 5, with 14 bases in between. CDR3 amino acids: CASSYRALGTEAFF. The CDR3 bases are TGTGCCAGCAGTTACAGGGCCCTGGGTACTGAAGCTTTCTTT.

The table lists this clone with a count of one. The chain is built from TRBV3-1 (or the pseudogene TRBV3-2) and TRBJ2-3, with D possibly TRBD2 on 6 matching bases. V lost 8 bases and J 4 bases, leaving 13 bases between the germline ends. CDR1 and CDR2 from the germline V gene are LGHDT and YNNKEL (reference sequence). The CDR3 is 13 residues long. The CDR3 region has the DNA TGTGCCAGCGGGACTCCGGGGGCAGATACGCAGTATTTT. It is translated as CASGTPGADTQYF.

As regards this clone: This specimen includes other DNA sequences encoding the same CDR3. The chain's CDR3 is CASSYSTGADQPQHF. CDR3 bases: TGTGCCAGCAGTTACTCGACAGGGGCCGATCAGCCCCAGCATTTT. V is TRBV6-5 and J is TRBJ1-5; 8 bases fit TRBD1. V shed 0 bases and J 5 bases; nucleotides not matched to a gene: 3. The CDR3 is 15 amino acids. Looked up from germline, CDR1 is MNHEY and CDR2 is SVGAGI.

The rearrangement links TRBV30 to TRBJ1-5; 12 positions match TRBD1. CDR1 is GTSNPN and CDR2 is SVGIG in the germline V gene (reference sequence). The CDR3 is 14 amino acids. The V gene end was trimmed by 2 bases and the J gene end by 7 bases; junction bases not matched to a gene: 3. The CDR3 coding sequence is TGTGCCTGGAGTCCCGGGACAGGGGGCCAGCCCCAGCATTTT. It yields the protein CAWSPGTGGQPQHF.

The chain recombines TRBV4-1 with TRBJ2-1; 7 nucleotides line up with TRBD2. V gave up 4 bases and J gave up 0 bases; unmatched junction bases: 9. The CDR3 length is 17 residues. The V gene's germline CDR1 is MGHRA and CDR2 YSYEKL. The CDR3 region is CASSRDSGSSSYNEQFF. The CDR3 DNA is TGCGCCAGCAGCCGAGATAGCGGGTCCAGCTCCTACAATGAGCAGTTCTTC.

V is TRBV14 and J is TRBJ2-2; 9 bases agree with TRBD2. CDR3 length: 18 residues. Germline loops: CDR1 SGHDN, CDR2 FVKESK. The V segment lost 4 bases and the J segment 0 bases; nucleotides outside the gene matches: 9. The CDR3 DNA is TGTGCCAGCAGCCTCCTCCTGGCTAGCGGGGCGAACACCGGGGAGCTGTTTTTT. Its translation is CASSLLLASGANTGELFF.

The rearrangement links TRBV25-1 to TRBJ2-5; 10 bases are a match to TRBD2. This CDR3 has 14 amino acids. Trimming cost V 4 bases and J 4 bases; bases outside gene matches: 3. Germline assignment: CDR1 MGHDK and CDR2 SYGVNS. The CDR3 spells CASSGLAGGETQYF. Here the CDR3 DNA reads TGTGCCAGCAGTGGCTTAGCGGGGGGAGAGACCCAGTACTTC.

CDR3 DNA sequence: TGCAGCGTTGTTGGGGGGAGGGCCGGGGAGCAGTACTTC. This translates into CSVVGGRAGEQYF. This chain connects TRBV29-1 to TRBJ2-7; TRBD2 aligns across 7 bases. With 4 bases clipped from V and 7 bases from J, the junction kept 10 bases outside the gene matches. The germline V gene has CDR1 SQVTM and CDR2 ANQGSEA. The CDR3 consists of 13 residues.

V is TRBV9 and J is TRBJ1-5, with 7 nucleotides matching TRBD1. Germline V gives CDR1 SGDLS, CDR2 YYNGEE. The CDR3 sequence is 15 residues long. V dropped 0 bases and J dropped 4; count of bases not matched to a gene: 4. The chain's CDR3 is CASSVAPGQNQPQHF. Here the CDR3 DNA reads TGTGCCAGCAGCGTAGCCCCGGGACAGAATCAGCCCCAGCATTTT. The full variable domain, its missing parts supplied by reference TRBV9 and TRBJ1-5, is DSGVTQTPKHLITATGQRVTLRCSPRSGDLSVYWYQQSLDQGLQFLIQYYNGEERAKGNILERFSAQQFPDLHSELNLSSLELGDSALYFCASSVAPGQNQPQHFGDGTRLSIL.

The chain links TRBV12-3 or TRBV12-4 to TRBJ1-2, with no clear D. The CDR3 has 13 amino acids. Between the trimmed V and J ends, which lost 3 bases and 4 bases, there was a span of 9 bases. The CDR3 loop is CASSLEYLYGYTF. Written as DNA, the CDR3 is TGTGCCAGCAGTTTGGAGTATCTCTATGGCTACACCTTC.

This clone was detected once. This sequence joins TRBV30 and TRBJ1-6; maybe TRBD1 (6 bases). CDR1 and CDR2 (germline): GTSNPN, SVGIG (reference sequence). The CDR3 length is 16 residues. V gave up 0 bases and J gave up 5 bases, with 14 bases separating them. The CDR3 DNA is TGTGCCTGGAGTGTACGCGGCAGGGGTAATAATTCACCCCTCCACTTT. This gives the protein CAWSVRGRGNNSPLHF.

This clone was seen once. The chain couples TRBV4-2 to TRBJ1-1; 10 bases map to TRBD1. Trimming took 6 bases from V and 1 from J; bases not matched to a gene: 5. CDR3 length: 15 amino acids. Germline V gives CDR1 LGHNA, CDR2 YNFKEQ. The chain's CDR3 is CASRRGQGTNTEAFF. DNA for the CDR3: TGTGCCAGCAGGAGGGGACAGGGGACGAACACTGAAGCTTTCTTT.

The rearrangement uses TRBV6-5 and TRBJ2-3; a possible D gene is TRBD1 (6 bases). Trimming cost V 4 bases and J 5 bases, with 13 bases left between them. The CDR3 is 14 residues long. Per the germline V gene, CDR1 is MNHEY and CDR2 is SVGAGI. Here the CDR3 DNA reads TGTGCCAGCAGTTTCGGACAGATAAGAGATACGCAGTATTTT. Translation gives CASSFGQIRDTQYF.

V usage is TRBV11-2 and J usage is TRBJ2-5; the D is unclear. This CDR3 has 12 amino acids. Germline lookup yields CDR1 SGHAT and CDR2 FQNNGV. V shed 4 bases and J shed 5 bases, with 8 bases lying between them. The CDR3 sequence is CASSYGLETQYF. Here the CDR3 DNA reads TGTGCCAGCAGCTATGGGCTGGAGACCCAGTACTTC.

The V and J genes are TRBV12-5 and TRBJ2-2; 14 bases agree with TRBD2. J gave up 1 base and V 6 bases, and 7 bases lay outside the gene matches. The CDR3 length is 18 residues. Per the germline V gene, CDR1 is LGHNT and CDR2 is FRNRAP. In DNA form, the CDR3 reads TGTGCTAGTGGCAAGGGACTAGCGGGGGCCAAGAACACCGGGGAGCTGTTTTTT. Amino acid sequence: CASGKGLAGAKNTGELFF.

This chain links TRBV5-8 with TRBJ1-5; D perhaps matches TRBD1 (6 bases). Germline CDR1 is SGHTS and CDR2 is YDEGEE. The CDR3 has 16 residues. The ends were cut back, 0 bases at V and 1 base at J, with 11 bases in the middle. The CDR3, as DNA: TGTGCCAGCAGCTTGGACGGGACAACAAGCAATCAGCCCCAGCATTTT. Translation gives CASSLDGTTSNQPQHF.

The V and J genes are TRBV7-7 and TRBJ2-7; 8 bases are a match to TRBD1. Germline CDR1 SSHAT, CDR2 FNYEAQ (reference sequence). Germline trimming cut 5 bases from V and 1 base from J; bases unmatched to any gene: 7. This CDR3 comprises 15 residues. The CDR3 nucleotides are TGTGCCAGCAGCCCCGGACAGGGCCAATCCTACGAGCAGTACTTC. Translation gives CASSPGQGQSYEQYF.

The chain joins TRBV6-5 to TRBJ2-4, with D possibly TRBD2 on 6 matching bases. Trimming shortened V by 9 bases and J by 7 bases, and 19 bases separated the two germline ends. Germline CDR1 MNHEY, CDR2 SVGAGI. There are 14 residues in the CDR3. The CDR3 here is CASCKSQGLNIQYF. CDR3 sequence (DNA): TGTGCCAGTTGCAAATCGCAGGGACTCAACATTCAGTACTTC.

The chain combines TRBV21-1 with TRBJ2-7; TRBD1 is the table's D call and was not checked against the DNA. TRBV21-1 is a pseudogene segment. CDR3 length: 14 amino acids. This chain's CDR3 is CASTRTGQSYEQYF. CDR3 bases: TGTGCCAGCACCCGGACAGGCCAGTCCTACGAGCAGTACTTC.

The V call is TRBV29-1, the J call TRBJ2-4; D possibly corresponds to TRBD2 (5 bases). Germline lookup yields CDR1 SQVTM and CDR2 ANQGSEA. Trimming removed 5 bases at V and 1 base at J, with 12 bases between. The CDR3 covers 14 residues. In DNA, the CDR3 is TGCAGCGTTTTCGGGGTGTCGGCCAAAAACATTCAGTACTTC. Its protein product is CSVFGVSAKNIQYF. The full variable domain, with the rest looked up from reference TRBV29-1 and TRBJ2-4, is SAVISQKPSRDICQRGTSLTIQCQVDSQVTMMFWYRQQPGQSLTLIATANQGSEATYESGFVIDKFPISRPNLTFSTLTVSNMSPEDSSIYLCSVFGVSAKNIQYFGAGTRLSVL.

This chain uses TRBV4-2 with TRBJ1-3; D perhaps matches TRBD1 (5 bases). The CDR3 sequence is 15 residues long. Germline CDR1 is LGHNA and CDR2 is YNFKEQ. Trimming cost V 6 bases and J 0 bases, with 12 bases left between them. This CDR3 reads CASRPGLGSGNTIYF. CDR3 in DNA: TGTGCCAGCAGACCGGGACTGGGCTCTGGAAACACCATATATTTT.